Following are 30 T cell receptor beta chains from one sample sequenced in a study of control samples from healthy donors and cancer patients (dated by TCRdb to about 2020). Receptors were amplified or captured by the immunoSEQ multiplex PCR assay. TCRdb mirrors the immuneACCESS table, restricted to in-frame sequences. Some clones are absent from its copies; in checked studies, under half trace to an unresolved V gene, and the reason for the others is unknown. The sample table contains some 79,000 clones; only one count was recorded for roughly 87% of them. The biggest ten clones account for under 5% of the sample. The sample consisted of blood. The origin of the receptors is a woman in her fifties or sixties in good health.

Here the CDR3 reads CASSQDPTRAQPQHF. As DNA, the CDR3 is TGTGCCAGCAGCCAAGATCCAACCCGGGCCCAGCCCCAGCATTTT. The genes are TRBV3-1 (or the pseudogene TRBV3-2) and TRBJ1-5; D not resolved. Germline loops: CDR1 LGHDT, CDR2 YNNKEL (reference sequence). The CDR3 has 15 residues. Trimming shortened V by 0 bases and J by 7 bases, and 13 bases separated the two germline ends.

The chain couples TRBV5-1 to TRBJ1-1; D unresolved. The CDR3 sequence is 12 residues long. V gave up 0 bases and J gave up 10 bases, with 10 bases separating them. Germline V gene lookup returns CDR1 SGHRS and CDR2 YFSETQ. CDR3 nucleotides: TGCGCCAGCAGCTTGGAAGACGGGCGAGCTTTCTTT. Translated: CASSLEDGRAFF.

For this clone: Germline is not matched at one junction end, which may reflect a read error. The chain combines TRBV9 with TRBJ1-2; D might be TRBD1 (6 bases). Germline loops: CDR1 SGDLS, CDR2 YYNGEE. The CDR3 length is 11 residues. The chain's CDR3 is CASKGDSLWHF. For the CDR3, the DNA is TGTGCCAGCAAGGGGGATAGCCTTTGGCACTTC.

The CDR3 DNA reads TGTGCCAGCAGGGGCGCTGGAAACACCATATATTTT. Translated: CASRGAGNTIYF. The V and J genes are TRBV2 and TRBJ1-3; D ambiguous. Germline V gene lookup returns CDR1 SNHLY and CDR2 FYNNEI. The CDR3 sequence is 12 residues long. V lost 6 bases to trimming and J lost 2 bases, with 5 bases between them.

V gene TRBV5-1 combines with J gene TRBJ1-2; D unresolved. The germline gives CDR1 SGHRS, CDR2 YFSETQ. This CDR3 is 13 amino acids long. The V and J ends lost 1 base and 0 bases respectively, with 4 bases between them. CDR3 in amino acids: CASSLNTNYGYTF. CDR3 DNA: TGCGCCAGCAGCTTGAATACTAACTATGGCTACACCTTC.

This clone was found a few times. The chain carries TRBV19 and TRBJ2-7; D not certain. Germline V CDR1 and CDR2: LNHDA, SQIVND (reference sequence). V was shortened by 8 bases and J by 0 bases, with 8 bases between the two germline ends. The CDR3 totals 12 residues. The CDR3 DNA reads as TGTGCCAGTGGTTCGGGCTCCTACGAGCAGTACTTC. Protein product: CASGSGSYEQYF.

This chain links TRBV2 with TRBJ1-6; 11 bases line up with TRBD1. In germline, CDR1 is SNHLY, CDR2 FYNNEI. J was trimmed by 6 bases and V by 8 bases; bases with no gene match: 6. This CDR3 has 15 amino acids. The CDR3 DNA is TGTGCCAGCTTGGGACAGGGGGTCCTTAATTCACCCCTCCACTTT. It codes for CASLGQGVLNSPLHF.

CDR3 in amino acids: CASSFGAGGRADTQYF. DNA of the CDR3: TGTGCCAGCAGCTTTGGAGCGGGAGGGCGGGCGGATACGCAGTATTTT. This rearrangement joins TRBV5-5 to TRBJ2-3, with 10 nucleotides matching TRBD2. V shed 2 bases and J 6 bases; nucleotides not matched to a gene: 9. This CDR3 is 16 amino acids long. Per germline, CDR1 SGHKS and CDR2 YYEKEE (reference sequence).

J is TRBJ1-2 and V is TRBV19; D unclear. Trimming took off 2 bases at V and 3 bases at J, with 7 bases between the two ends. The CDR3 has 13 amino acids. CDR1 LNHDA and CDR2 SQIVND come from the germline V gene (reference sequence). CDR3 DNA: TGTGCCAGTAGTATAAGAGAATACTATGGCTACACCTTC. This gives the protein CASSIREYYGYTF.

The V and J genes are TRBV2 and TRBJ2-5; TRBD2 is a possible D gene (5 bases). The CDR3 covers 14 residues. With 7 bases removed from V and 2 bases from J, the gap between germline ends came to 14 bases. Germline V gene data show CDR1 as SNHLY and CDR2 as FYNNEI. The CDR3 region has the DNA TGTGCCAGCATTAGGGAGTTGGTGCAAGAGACCCAGTACTTC. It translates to CASIRELVQETQYF.

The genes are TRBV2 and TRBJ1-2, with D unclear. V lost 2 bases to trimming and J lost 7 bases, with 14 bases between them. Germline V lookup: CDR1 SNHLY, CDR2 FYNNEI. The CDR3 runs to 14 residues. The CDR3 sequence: CASSESTSPAGYTF. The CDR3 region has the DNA TGTGCCAGCAGTGAATCAACCAGTCCCGCTGGCTACACCTTC.

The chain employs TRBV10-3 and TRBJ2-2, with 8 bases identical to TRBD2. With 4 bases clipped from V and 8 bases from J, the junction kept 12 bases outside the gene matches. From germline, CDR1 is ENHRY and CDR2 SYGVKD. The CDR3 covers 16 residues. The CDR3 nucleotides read TGTGCCATCAGTGCGGAGCCAGCGGGAGTCACTGGGGAGCTGTTTTTT. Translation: CAISAEPAGVTGELFF.

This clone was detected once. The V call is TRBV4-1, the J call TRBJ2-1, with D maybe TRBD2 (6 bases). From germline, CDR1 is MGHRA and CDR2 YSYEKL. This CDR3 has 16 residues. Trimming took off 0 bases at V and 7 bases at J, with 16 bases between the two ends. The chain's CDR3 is CASSQDLKVGGNEQFF. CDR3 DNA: TGCGCCAGCAGCCAAGATTTAAAGGTCGGAGGGAATGAGCAGTTCTTC.

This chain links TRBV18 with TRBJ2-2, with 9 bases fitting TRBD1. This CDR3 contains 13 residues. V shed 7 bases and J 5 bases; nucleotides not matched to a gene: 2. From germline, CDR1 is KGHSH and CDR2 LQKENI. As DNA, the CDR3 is TGTGCCAGCTTGACAGGGGGAACCGGGGAGCTGTTTTTT. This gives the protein CASLTGGTGELFF.

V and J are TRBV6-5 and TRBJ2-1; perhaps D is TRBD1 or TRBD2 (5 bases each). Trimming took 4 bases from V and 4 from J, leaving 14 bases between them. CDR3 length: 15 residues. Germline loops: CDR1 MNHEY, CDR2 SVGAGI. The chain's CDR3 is CASSSGTSNYNEQFF. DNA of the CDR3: TGTGCCAGCAGTTCCGGGACCAGCAATTACAATGAGCAGTTCTTC.

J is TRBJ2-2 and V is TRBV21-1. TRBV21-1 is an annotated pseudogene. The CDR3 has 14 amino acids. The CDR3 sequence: CASKGARNTGELFF. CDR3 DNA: TGTGCCAGCAAGGGTGCTCGGAACACCGGGGAGCTGTTTTTT.

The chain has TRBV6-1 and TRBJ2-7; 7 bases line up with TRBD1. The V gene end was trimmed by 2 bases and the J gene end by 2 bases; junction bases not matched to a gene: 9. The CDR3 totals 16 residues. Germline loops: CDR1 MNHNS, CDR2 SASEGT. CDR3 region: CASSEQTGELPYEQYF. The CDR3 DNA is TGTGCCAGCAGTGAACAAACAGGGGAATTGCCCTACGAGCAGTACTTC.

CDR3: CASSLAQGAPLHF. The CDR3 DNA follows: TGTGCCAGCAGCTTGGCACAGGGGGCACCCCTCCACTTT. The chain joins TRBV5-4 to TRBJ1-6, with TRBD1 identical over 8 bases. CDR3 length: 13 residues. V was clipped by 0 bases and J by 11 bases; unmatched bases: 1. Germline CDR1 reads SGHNT; CDR2 reads YYREEE (reference sequence).

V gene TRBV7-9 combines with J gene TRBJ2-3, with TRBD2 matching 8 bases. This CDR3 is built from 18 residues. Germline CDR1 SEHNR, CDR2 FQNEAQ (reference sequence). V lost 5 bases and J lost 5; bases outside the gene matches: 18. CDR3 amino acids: CASSRGEGSGIWRDTQYF. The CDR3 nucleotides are TGTGCCAGCAGCCGCGGGGAGGGTAGCGGGATTTGGAGAGATACGCAGTATTTT.

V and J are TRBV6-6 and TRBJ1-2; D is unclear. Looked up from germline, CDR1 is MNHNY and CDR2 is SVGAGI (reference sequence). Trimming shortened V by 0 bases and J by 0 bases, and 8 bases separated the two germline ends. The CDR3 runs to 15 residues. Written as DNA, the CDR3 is TGTGCCAGCAGTTACTCGACACTTTCTAACTATGGCTACACCTTC. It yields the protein CASSYSTLSNYGYTF.

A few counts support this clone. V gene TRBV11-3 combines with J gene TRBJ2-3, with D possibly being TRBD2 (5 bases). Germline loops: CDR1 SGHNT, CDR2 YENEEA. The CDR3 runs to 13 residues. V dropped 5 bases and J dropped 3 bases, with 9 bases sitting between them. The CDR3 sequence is CASSHQRTDTQYF. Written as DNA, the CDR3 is TGTGCCAGCAGCCACCAGCGGACAGATACGCAGTATTTT.

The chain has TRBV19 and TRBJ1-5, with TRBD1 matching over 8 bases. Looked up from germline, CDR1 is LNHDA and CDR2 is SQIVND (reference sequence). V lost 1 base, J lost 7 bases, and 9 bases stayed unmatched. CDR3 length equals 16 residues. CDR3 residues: CASSIAWAGGGQPQHF. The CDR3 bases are TGTGCCAGTAGTATAGCTTGGGCAGGGGGCGGACAGCCCCAGCATTTT. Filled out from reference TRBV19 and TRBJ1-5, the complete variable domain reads DGGITQSPKYLFRKEGQNVTLSCEQNLNHDAMYWYRQDPGQGLRLIYYSQIVNDFQKGDIAEGYSVSREKKESFPLTVTSAQKNPTAFYLCASSIAWAGGGQPQHFGDGTRLSIL.

In DNA form, the CDR3 reads TGTGCCAGCAGTCCGACTAGCGGGATATACAATGAGCAGTTCTTC. Its protein is CASSPTSGIYNEQFF. The V and J genes are TRBV2 and TRBJ2-1; 11 bases are shared with TRBD2. The CDR3 loop spans 15 amino acids. The germline gives CDR1 SNHLY, CDR2 FYNNEI. The V and J ends lost 5 bases and 4 bases, in that order; junction bases with no gene match: 4.

The CDR3 loop is CASSFKVNTEAFF. In DNA, the CDR3 is TGTGCCAGCAGTTTCAAAGTGAACACTGAAGCTTTCTTT. The chain uses TRBV12-3 or TRBV12-4 and TRBJ1-1; D uncertain. The CDR3 is 13 amino acids. Trimming cost V 3 bases and J 0 bases, with 5 bases left between them.

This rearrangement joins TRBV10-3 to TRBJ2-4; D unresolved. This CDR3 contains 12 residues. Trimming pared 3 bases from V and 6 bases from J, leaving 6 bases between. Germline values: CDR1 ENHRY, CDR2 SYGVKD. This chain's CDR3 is CAISEGANIQYF. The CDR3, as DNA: TGTGCCATCAGTGAAGGTGCAAACATTCAGTACTTC.

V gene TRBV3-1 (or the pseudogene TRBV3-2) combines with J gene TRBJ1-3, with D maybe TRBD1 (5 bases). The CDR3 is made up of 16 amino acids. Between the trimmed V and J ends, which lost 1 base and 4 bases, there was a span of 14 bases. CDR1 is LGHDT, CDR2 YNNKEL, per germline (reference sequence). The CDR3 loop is CASSQGGVSGGNTIYF. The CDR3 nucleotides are TGTGCCAGCAGCCAAGGGGGGGTCTCAGGAGGAAACACCATATATTTT.

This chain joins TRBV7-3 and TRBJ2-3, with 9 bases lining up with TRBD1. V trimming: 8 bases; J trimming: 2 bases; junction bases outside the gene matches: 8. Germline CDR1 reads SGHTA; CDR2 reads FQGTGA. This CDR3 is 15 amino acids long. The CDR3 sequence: CASSKNRGLTDTQYF. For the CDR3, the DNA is TGTGCCAGCTCGAAAAACAGGGGGCTCACAGATACGCAGTATTTT.

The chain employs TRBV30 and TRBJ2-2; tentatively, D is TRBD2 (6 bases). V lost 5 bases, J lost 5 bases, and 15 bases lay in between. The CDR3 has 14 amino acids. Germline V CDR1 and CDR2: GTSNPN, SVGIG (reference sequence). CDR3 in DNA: TGTGCCTGGGGAAGGCGGGATTGGACCGGGGAGCTGTTTTTT. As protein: CAWGRRDWTGELFF.

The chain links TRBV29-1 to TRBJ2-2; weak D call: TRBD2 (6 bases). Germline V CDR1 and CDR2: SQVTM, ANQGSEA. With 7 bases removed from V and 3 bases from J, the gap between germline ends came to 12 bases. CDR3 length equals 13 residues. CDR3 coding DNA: TGCAGCGCCGAGGAGGGAGACACCGGGGAGCTGTTTTTT. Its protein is CSAEEGDTGELFF.

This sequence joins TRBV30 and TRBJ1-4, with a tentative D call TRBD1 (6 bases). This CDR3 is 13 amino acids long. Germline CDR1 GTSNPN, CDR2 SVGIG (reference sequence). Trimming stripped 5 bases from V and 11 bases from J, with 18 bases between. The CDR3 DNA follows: TGTGCCTGGGCCCCAATGGGAACAGGGAAACTGTTTTTT. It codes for CAWAPMGTGKLFF.